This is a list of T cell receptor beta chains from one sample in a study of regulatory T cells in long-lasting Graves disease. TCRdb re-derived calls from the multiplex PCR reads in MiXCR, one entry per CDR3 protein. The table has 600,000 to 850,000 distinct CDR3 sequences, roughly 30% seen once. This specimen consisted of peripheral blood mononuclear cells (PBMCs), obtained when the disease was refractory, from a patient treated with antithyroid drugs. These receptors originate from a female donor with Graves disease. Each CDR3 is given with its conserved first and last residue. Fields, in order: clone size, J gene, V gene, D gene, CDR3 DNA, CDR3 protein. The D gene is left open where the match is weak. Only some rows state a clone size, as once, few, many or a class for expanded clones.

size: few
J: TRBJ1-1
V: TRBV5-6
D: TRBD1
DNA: TGTGCCAGCAGCACGGGACAGGGACACCCTGAAGCTTTCTTT
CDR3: CASSTGQGHPEAFF

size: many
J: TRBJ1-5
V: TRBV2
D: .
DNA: TGTGCCAGCAGCAAAAAAGGGGCCAATCAGCCCCAGCATTTT
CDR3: CASSKKGANQPQHF

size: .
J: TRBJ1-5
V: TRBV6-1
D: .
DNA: TGTGCCAGCAGTGATCCAGGGAATATTCAGCCCCAGCATTTT
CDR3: CASSDPGNIQPQHF

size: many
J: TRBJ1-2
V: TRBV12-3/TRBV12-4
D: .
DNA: TGTGCCAGCTCATCGGACTATGGCTACACCTTC
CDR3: CASSSDYGYTF

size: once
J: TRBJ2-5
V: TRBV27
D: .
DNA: TGTGCCAGCATACGGGTGGGGGGCGAGACCCAGTACTTC
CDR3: CASIRVGGETQYF

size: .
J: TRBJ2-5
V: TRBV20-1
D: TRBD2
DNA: TGCAGTGCTAGAGGGGCGGGAGGGCCTAGAGAGACCCAGTACTTC
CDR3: CSARGAGGPRETQYF

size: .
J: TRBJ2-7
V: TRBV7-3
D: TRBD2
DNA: TGTGCCAGCAGCTTAAAGGCGACTAGCGGGAGCCACTACGAGCAGTACTTC
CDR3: CASSLKATSGSHYEQYF

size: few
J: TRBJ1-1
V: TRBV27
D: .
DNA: TGTGCCAGCCAGCCGGGACAGAACACTGAAGCTTTCTTT
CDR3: CASQPGQNTEAFF

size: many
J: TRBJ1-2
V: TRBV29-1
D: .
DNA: TGCAGCGTGGGAGGGGGGCGCGACTATGGCTACACCTTC
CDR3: CSVGGGRDYGYTF

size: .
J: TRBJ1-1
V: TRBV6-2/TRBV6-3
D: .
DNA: TGTGCCAGCAGTTACAACAGACACAACACTGAAGCTTTCTTT
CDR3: CASSYNRHNTEAFF

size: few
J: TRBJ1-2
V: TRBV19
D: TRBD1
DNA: TGTGCCAGTAGTGGCCGACGACAGGGGAGTTATGGCTACACCTTC
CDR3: CASSGRRQGSYGYTF

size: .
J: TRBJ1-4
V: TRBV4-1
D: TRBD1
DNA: TGCGCCAGCAGCCAGCCAGGGGGCACTAATGAAAAACTGTTTTTT
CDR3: CASSQPGGTNEKLFF

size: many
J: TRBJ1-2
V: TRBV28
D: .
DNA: TGTGCCAGCTCACCTTCCAGGGTACTTAACTATGGCTACACCTTC
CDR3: CASSPSRVLNYGYTF

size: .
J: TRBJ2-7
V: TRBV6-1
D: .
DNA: TGTGCCAGCAGTGAGCTTCGGACAGCGGCCGAGCAGTACTTC
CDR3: CASSELRTAAEQYF

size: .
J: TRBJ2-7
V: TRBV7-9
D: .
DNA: TGTGCCAGCAGCTCACTACTTGGGCTCTACGAGCAGTACTTC
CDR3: CASSSLLGLYEQYF

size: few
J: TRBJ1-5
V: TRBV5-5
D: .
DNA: TGTGCCAGCAGCTTGGGCTCTCCCATCCAGCCCCAGCATTTT
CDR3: CASSLGSPIQPQHF

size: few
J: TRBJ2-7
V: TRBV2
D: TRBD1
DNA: TGTGCCAGCAGAGAGGGACAGGGTAGCTACGAGCAGTACTTC
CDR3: CASREGQGSYEQYF

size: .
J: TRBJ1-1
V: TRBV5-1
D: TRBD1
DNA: TGCGCCAGCAGCCCAAACCGACCCGGGACAGGGGGCAGGAACACTGAAGCTTTCTTT
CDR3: CASSPNRPGTGGRNTEAFF

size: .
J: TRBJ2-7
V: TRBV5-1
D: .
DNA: TGCGCCAGCAGCCCAGGGGGGTCCGGGGGATATGTGGAGCAGTACTTC
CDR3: CASSPGGSGGYVEQYF

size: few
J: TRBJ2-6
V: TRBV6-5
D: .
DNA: TGTGCCAGCAGTTACTCCGGGCCCGGGGCCAACGTCCTGACTTTC
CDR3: CASSYSGPGANVLTF

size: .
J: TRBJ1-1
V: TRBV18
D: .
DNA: TGTGCCAGCTCACCTACAGCGATCCTGAACACTGAAGCTTTCTTT
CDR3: CASSPTAILNTEAFF

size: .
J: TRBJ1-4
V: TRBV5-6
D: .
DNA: TGTGCCAGCAGCTTGGCCGGTAGGGGGGAAGAAAAACTGTTTTTT
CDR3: CASSLAGRGEEKLFF

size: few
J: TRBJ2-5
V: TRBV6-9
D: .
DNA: TGTGCCAGCAGTTTCTATGAGGGGGGAGAGACCCAGTACTTC
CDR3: CASSFYEGGETQYF

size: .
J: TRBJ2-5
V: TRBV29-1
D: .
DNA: TGCAGCGTTGAGTACAGGGCGGGTGAGGAGACCCAGTACTTC
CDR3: CSVEYRAGEETQYF

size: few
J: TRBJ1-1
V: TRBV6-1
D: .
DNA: TGTGCCAGCACCTTTACGGTCGGGACGCTTGACACTGAAGCTTTCTTT
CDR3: CASTFTVGTLDTEAFF

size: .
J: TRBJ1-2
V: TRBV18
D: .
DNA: TGTGCCAGCTCACCGAGGGCCTTAGGGGGCTACACCTTC
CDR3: CASSPRALGGYTF

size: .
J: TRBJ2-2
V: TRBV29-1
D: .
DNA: TGCAGCGTTGTGGGCAGATCAACCGGGGAGCTGTTTTTT
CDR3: CSVVGRSTGELFF

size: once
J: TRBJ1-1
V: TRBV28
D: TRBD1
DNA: TGTGCCAGCAGTTTACCGGGACAGGCCTTT
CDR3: CASSLPGQAF

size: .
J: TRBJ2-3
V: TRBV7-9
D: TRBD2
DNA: TGTGCCAGCAGCTTAGTTCCCGGGACTAGCGGGGAAGGCACAGATACGCAGTATTTT
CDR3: CASSLVPGTSGEGTDTQYF

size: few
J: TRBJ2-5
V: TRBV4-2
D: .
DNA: TGTGCCAGCAGCCAAGTGGCCAGGGGGGGGCAAGAGACCCAGTACTTC
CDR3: CASSQVARGGQETQYF

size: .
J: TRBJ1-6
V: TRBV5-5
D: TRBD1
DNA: TGTGCCAGCAGCCTCTCCGGGACAGGGTATTCACCCCTCCACTTT
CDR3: CASSLSGTGYSPLHF

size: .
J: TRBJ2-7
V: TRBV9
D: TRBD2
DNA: TGTGCCAGCAGCGTATCTAGCGGGAGCCCCTACGAGCAGTACTTC
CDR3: CASSVSSGSPYEQYF

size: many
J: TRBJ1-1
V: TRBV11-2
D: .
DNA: TGTGCCAGCAGCCGAGTGGGATCGAACACTGAAGCTTTCTTT
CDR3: CASSRVGSNTEAFF

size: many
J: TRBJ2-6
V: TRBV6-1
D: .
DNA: TGTGCCAGCAGTGAAGCGGCAGGTAAACGTGGGGCCAACGTCCTGACTTTC
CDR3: CASSEAAGKRGANVLTF

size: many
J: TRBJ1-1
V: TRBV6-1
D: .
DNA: TGTGCCAGCAGAGACGACCCAATAGGGACTGAAGCTTTCTTT
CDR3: CASRDDPIGTEAFF

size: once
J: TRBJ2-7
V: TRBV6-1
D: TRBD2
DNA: TGTGCCAGCAGCTCTGGACTAGCGGGAAACTCCTACGAGCAGCACTTC
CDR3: CASSSGLAGNSYEQHF

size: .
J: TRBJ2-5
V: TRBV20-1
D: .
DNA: TGCAGTGCTGTTGAACAAGAGACCCAGTACTTC
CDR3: CSAVEQETQYF

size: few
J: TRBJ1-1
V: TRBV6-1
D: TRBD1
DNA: TGTGCCACCTACCCCGGGACAGGGGGATTTAGAGCTTTCTTT
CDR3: CATYPGTGGFRAFF

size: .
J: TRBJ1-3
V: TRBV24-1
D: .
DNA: TGTGCCACCCACGGACAGCTAAGACCCTCTGGAAACACCATATATTTT
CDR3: CATHGQLRPSGNTIYF

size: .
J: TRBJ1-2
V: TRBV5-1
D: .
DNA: TGCGCCAGCAGCTTAGGCCGGGACAATAACTATGGCTACACCTTC
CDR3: CASSLGRDNNYGYTF

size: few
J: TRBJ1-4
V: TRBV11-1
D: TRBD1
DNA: TGTGCCAGCAGCACCCTCCAGACAGGGATGGAAGAAAAACTGTTTTTT
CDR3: CASSTLQTGMEEKLFF

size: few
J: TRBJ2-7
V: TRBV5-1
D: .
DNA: TGCGCCAGCAGCTTGGGGGGAGCCGACGAGCAGTACTTC
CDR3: CASSLGGADEQYF